These T cell receptor beta chains were read from a single sample in a study of blood T cell repertoires in COVID-19. TCRdb's table, derived via immunoSEQ multiplex PCR, lists solely in-frame clones and lacks some. The sample holds tens of thousands of clones, about 88% seen once. Specimen: peripheral blood. Receptors originate from a man between 65 and 79 years old with acute or convalescent COVID-19. Each CDR3 is given with its conserved first and last residue. D genes are given only for firm matches. The size field is filled for only some rows; it gives once, few, many or a size class.

J gene: TRBJ2-7
V gene: TRBV5-4
D gene: TRBD1
clone size: .
CDR3 protein: CASSLGDRAREQYF
CDR3 DNA: TGTGCCAGCAGCTTGGGAGACAGGGCTAGAGAGCAGTACTTC

J gene: TRBJ2-7
V gene: TRBV6-5
D gene: TRBD1
clone size: few
CDR3 protein: CASSYLRDRENEQYF
CDR3 DNA: TGTGCCAGCAGTTACCTCCGGGACAGGGAAAACGAGCAGTACTTC

J gene: TRBJ1-2
V gene: TRBV6-6
D gene: TRBD1
clone size: .
CDR3 protein: CASSPQGANYGYTF
CDR3 DNA: TGTGCCAGCAGTCCACAGGGGGCTAACTATGGCTACACCTTC

J gene: TRBJ2-1
V gene: TRBV4-2
D gene: .
clone size: .
CDR3 protein: CASSQDVVRQTFMIYNEQFF
CDR3 DNA: TGTGCCAGCAGCCAAGATGTTGTCCGACAGACCTTTATGATTTACAATGAGCAGTTCTTC

J gene: TRBJ1-1
V gene: TRBV6-5
D gene: .
clone size: .
CDR3 protein: CASRVDTRTEAFF
CDR3 DNA: TGTGCCAGCAGAGTGGACACCCGCACTGAAGCTTTCTTT

J gene: TRBJ1-1
V gene: TRBV4-2
D gene: TRBD1
clone size: .
CDR3 protein: CASSQDYGTGVEAFF
CDR3 DNA: TGTGCCAGCAGCCAAGATTATGGGACAGGGGTAGAAGCTTTCTTT

J gene: TRBJ1-1
V gene: TRBV2
D gene: .
clone size: .
CDR3 protein: CASNPQGNTEAFF
CDR3 DNA: TGTGCCAGCAATCCCCAGGGGAACACTGAAGCTTTCTTT

J gene: TRBJ2-7
V gene: TRBV7-9
D gene: TRBD2
clone size: .
CDR3 protein: CASSLAGAGTSGGYEQYF
CDR3 DNA: TGTGCCAGCAGCTTAGCCGGCGCCGGGACTAGCGGGGGATACGAGCAGTACTTC

J gene: TRBJ2-1
V gene: TRBV5-1
D gene: TRBD1
clone size: .
CDR3 protein: CASSPTPSGTGGYNEQFF
CDR3 DNA: TGCGCCAGCAGCCCCACCCCGTCCGGGACAGGGGGTTACAATGAGCAGTTCTTC

J gene: TRBJ2-4
V gene: TRBV5-1
D gene: .
clone size: .
CDR3 protein: CASSLSGGERFKDIQYF
CDR3 DNA: TGCGCCAGCAGCTTGTCCGGGGGTGAACGTTTCAAGGACATTCAGTACTTC

J gene: TRBJ2-5
V gene: TRBV19
D gene: .
clone size: .
CDR3 protein: CASSILGGATEETQYF
CDR3 DNA: TGTGCCAGTAGTATATTGGGGGGGGCCACTGAGGAGACCCAGTACTTC

J gene: TRBJ2-2
V gene: TRBV6-6
D gene: TRBD1
clone size: .
CDR3 protein: CASSPGQGTPRELFF
CDR3 DNA: TGTGCCAGCAGTCCGGGACAGGGGACCCCCCGGGAGCTGTTTTTT

J gene: TRBJ1-2
V gene: TRBV11-2
D gene: TRBD1
clone size: .
CDR3 protein: CASSRLTGDVYGYTF
CDR3 DNA: TGTGCCAGCAGCCGCCTCACAGGGGATGTCTATGGCTACACCTTC

J gene: TRBJ2-5
V gene: TRBV9
D gene: TRBD2
clone size: .
CDR3 protein: CASSERLAGGGTQYF
CDR3 DNA: TGTGCCAGCAGCGAACGACTAGCGGGGGGTGGGACCCAGTACTTC

J gene: TRBJ1-1
V gene: TRBV7-9
D gene: .
clone size: .
CDR3 protein: CASNKGRGTEAFF
CDR3 DNA: TGTGCCAGCAACAAAGGCAGGGGCACTGAAGCTTTCTTT

J gene: TRBJ1-4
V gene: TRBV9
D gene: .
clone size: .
CDR3 protein: CASSVSGTTNEKLFF
CDR3 DNA: TGTGCCAGCAGCGTTTCCGGGACAACTAATGAAAAACTGTTTTTT

J gene: TRBJ1-2
V gene: TRBV28
D gene: TRBD1
clone size: .
CDR3 protein: CASSLPGQGVYGYTF
CDR3 DNA: TGTGCCAGCAGTCTACCGGGACAGGGGGTCTATGGCTACACCTTC

J gene: TRBJ1-1
V gene: TRBV4-2
D gene: .
clone size: .
CDR3 protein: CASSQRPGQNTEAFF
CDR3 DNA: TGTGCCAGCAGCCAACGCCCGGGACAGAACACTGAAGCTTTCTTT

J gene: TRBJ1-2
V gene: TRBV2
D gene: .
clone size: .
CDR3 protein: CASSGEGRGYTF
CDR3 DNA: TGTGCCAGCAGTGGGGAGGGACGTGGCTACACCTTC

J gene: TRBJ2-1
V gene: TRBV2
D gene: TRBD2
clone size: once
CDR3 protein: CASTSAGVGNEQFF
CDR3 DNA: TGTGCCAGCACCTCAGCGGGGGTGGGCAATGAGCAGTTCTTC

J gene: TRBJ2-1
V gene: TRBV4-2
D gene: TRBD2
clone size: .
CDR3 protein: CASSQDGLAGAEQFF
CDR3 DNA: TGTGCCAGCAGCCAAGACGGACTAGCGGGGGCTGAGCAGTTCTTC

J gene: TRBJ2-7
V gene: TRBV18
D gene: TRBD1
clone size: .
CDR3 protein: CASSPGRGSSYEQYF
CDR3 DNA: TGTGCCAGCTCACCGGGCAGGGGGAGCTCCTACGAGCAGTACTTC

J gene: TRBJ2-2
V gene: TRBV7-6
D gene: TRBD1
clone size: .
CDR3 protein: CASSSQQGAQAGELFF
CDR3 DNA: TGTGCCAGCAGCTCACAACAGGGGGCTCAGGCCGGGGAGCTGTTTTTT

J gene: TRBJ2-1
V gene: TRBV7-3
D gene: .
clone size: .
CDR3 protein: CASNNEQFF
CDR3 DNA: TGTGCCAGTAACAATGAGCAGTTCTTC

J gene: TRBJ1-2
V gene: TRBV6-5
D gene: .
clone size: once
CDR3 protein: CASSYSSREVGYTF
CDR3 DNA: TGTGCCAGCAGTTACTCGAGTAGGGAGGTTGGCTACACCTTC

J gene: TRBJ1-1
V gene: TRBV5-1
D gene: .
clone size: .
CDR3 protein: CASSLEFFGGVNTEAFF
CDR3 DNA: TGCGCCAGCAGCTTGGAGTTCTTTGGGGGGGTGAACACTGAAGCTTTCTTT

J gene: TRBJ2-3
V gene: TRBV4-2
D gene: TRBD2
clone size: once
CDR3 protein: CASSLRLTAAGVRSTDTQYF
CDR3 DNA: TGTGCCAGCAGCCTACGCCTCACGGCGGCGGGGGTGCGAAGCACAGATACGCAGTATTTT

J gene: TRBJ2-7
V gene: TRBV6-2/TRBV6-3
D gene: .
clone size: .
CDR3 protein: CASSWGDSYEQYF
CDR3 DNA: TGTGCCAGCAGTTGGGGGGACAGCTACGAGCAGTACTTC

J gene: TRBJ1-2
V gene: TRBV4-1
D gene: .
clone size: .
CDR3 protein: CASINPGGDYGYTF
CDR3 DNA: TGCGCCAGCATAAATCCAGGCGGGGACTATGGCTACACCTTC

J gene: TRBJ1-1
V gene: TRBV27
D gene: .
clone size: .
CDR3 protein: CASRRGSGTEAFF
CDR3 DNA: TGTGCCAGCAGACGGGGGAGCGGGACTGAAGCTTTCTTT

J gene: TRBJ1-1
V gene: TRBV28
D gene: TRBD1
clone size: .
CDR3 protein: CASSPRRGTGMEAFF
CDR3 DNA: TGTGCCAGCAGTCCGAGGAGAGGGACAGGGATGGAAGCTTTCTTT

J gene: TRBJ1-1
V gene: TRBV11-3
D gene: .
clone size: .
CDR3 protein: CASSRTYGVNTEAFF
CDR3 DNA: TGTGCCAGCAGCCGTACCTACGGGGTGAACACTGAAGCTTTCTTT

J gene: TRBJ2-7
V gene: TRBV5-6
D gene: TRBD2
clone size: .
CDR3 protein: CASSLGGGKSGYEQYF
CDR3 DNA: TGTGCCAGCAGCTTGGGGGGAGGGAAATCGGGCTACGAGCAGTACTTC

J gene: TRBJ1-2
V gene: TRBV10-3
D gene: .
clone size: .
CDR3 protein: CAISDPGAGLYGYTF
CDR3 DNA: TGTGCCATCAGTGACCCCGGCGCGGGGCTCTATGGCTACACCTTC

J gene: TRBJ1-4
V gene: TRBV12-3/TRBV12-4
D gene: .
clone size: .
CDR3 protein: CASRSRQLKLFF
CDR3 DNA: TGTGCCAGCAGAAGCAGACAGTTAAAACTGTTTTTT

J gene: TRBJ1-2
V gene: TRBV14
D gene: .
clone size: .
CDR3 protein: CASSQVRYGLANYGYTF
CDR3 DNA: TGTGCCAGCAGCCAAGTTAGGTACGGCCTAGCTAACTATGGCTACACCTTC

J gene: TRBJ2-1
V gene: TRBV5-1
D gene: .
clone size: .
CDR3 protein: CASSLGTAPAYNEQFF
CDR3 DNA: TGCGCCAGCAGCTTGGGAACAGCCCCGGCCTACAATGAGCAGTTCTTC

J gene: TRBJ2-1
V gene: TRBV4-2
D gene: .
clone size: .
CDR3 protein: CASSQGRRAPYNEQFF
CDR3 DNA: TGTGCCAGCAGCCAAGGTCGCAGGGCCCCCTACAATGAGCAGTTCTTC

J gene: TRBJ1-4
V gene: TRBV5-6
D gene: TRBD1
clone size: .
CDR3 protein: CASSRTGSATNEKLFF
CDR3 DNA: TGTGCCAGCAGCCGGACAGGAAGTGCAACTAATGAAAAACTGTTTTTT

J gene: TRBJ1-4
V gene: TRBV9
D gene: TRBD1
clone size: .
CDR3 protein: CASSPQQGPGLNEKLFF
CDR3 DNA: TGTGCCAGCAGCCCCCAACAGGGGCCGGGTCTGAATGAAAAACTGTTTTTT

J gene: TRBJ2-7
V gene: TRBV19
D gene: .
clone size: .
CDR3 protein: CASSIGVRGYDEQYF
CDR3 DNA: TGTGCCAGTAGTATAGGCGTCAGGGGATACGACGAGCAGTACTTC

J gene: TRBJ1-4
V gene: TRBV6-6
D gene: .
clone size: .
CDR3 protein: CATRQGREKLFF
CDR3 DNA: TGTGCCACTAGGCAGGGGAGAGAGAAACTGTTTTTT

J gene: TRBJ2-3
V gene: TRBV9
D gene: .
clone size: .
CDR3 protein: CASSVLAGSTDTQYF
CDR3 DNA: TGTGCCAGCAGCGTATTGGCAGGGAGCACAGATACGCAGTATTTT

J gene: TRBJ2-3
V gene: TRBV11-3
D gene: TRBD2
clone size: once
CDR3 protein: CASSPAGSSTDTQYF
CDR3 DNA: TGTGCCAGCAGTCCAGCGGGGTCTAGCACAGATACGCAGTATTTT

J gene: TRBJ2-3
V gene: TRBV9
D gene: .
clone size: .
CDR3 protein: CASSVGGRGYTQYF
CDR3 DNA: TGTGCCAGCAGCGTAGGAGGGAGAGGATACACGCAGTATTTT

J gene: TRBJ2-7
V gene: TRBV2
D gene: TRBD1
clone size: .
CDR3 protein: CASSVLQGAPGEQYF
CDR3 DNA: TGTGCCAGCAGTGTGCTACAGGGGGCGCCCGGTGAGCAGTACTTC

J gene: TRBJ1-4
V gene: TRBV14
D gene: .
clone size: .
CDR3 protein: CASSQARTASPTNEKLFF
CDR3 DNA: TGTGCCAGCAGCCAAGCCCGGACAGCTTCTCCAACTAATGAAAAACTGTTTTTT

J gene: TRBJ1-3
V gene: TRBV6-4
D gene: .
clone size: .
CDR3 protein: CASSPGGNTIYF
CDR3 DNA: TGTGCCAGCAGCCCCGGTGGAAACACCATATATTTT

J gene: TRBJ1-1
V gene: TRBV19
D gene: .
clone size: .
CDR3 protein: CASIPSLGLYTEAFF
CDR3 DNA: TGTGCCAGTATCCCATCGCTGGGGCTTTACACTGAAGCTTTCTTT

J gene: TRBJ2-7
V gene: TRBV7-9
D gene: .
clone size: few
CDR3 protein: CASSKRDTGRPGEQYF
CDR3 DNA: TGTGCCAGCAGTAAGAGGGACACGGGGCGCCCGGGAGAGCAGTACTTC

J gene: TRBJ2-7
V gene: TRBV28
D gene: TRBD1
clone size: .
CDR3 protein: CASSQGQLVYEQYF
CDR3 DNA: TGTGCCAGCAGCCAGGGACAGCTCGTTTACGAGCAGTACTTC

J gene: TRBJ2-7
V gene: TRBV6-5
D gene: TRBD2
clone size: .
CDR3 protein: CASNLAGGSYEQYF
CDR3 DNA: TGTGCCAGCAACCTAGCGGGGGGTTCCTACGAGCAGTACTTC

J gene: TRBJ2-3
V gene: TRBV15
D gene: TRBD1
clone size: .
CDR3 protein: CATSRSRLGGGQSTDTQYF
CDR3 DNA: TGTGCCACCAGCAGATCCCGCCTAGGTGGGGGACAGAGCACAGATACGCAGTATTTT

J gene: TRBJ2-3
V gene: TRBV28
D gene: .
clone size: .
CDR3 protein: CASRILLPTDTQYF
CDR3 DNA: TGTGCCAGCCGCATTCTCCTACCCACAGATACGCAGTATTTT